The 2 T cell receptor beta chains listed next were all sequenced from one sample in a study of tumor-infiltrating lymphocytes in primary liver carcinoma. Between roughly 20 and 31 mg of unsorted bulk tissue served as the source from which RNA and DNA were co-extracted. A primer matching the constant region was used to make TCR beta cDNA from 450 to 500 ng of total RNA. Researchers made the TCR beta libraries by running three nested multiplex PCR rounds with slightly modified ARM-PCR. The opening two PCR rounds, approximately 10 cycles each, paired TRBV1-TRBV30 forward primers with a C-beta reverse primer. TCRdb used MiXCR to reprocess the multiplex PCR reads, holding one entry per CDR3 protein. The data contain around 71,000 distinct CDR3 sequences, 60% to 80% of them seen just once; the ten biggest clones take up roughly an eighth. Source material: liver tumor tissue from sampling region 4. Regarding subset: tumor region T4, right-lateral pole. The receptors were gathered from a woman aged 60 to 75 with primary liver carcinoma and hepatitis B virus infection.

The sample holds many counts of this clonotype. The V gene is TRBV11-3, the J gene TRBJ2-3, with 7 bases lining up with TRBD2. Germline trimming cut 5 bases from V and 9 bases from J; bases unmatched to any gene: 14. This CDR3 is built from 15 residues. CDR1 is SGHNT and CDR2 is YENEEA in the germline V gene. CDR3 bases: TGTGCCAGCAGCCCGGGGGGACTCCAGGGCGGAACGCAGTATTTT. This codes for CASSPGGLQGGTQYF. Based on the CDR3 plus reference TRBV11-3 and TRBJ2-3, the full variable domain is EAGVVQSPRYKIIEKKQPVAFWCNPISGHNTLYWYLQNLGQGPELLIRYENEEAVDDSQLPKDRFSAERLKGVDSTLKIQPAELGDSAVYLCASSPGGLQGGTQYFGPGTRLTVL.

This sequence joins TRBV12-3 or TRBV12-4 and TRBJ2-3, with D possibly matching TRBD2 (6 bases). The CDR3 runs 18 residues. The ends were cut back, 3 bases at V and 12 bases at J, with 31 bases in the middle. CDR3 protein: CASSFFLAGGQEGGTQYF. The CDR3 coding sequence is TGTGCCAGCAGTTTCTTTCTCGCGGGCGGCCAGGAGGGCGGTACACAGTATTTT.